This T cell receptor (beta chain) was recorded in a study of CD8 T cells in Susac syndrome. From blood CD8+ and CD4+ T cells, the TCR beta chain was sequenced. Overall study results and limits: In total CD8+ repertoires, sixteen Susac-specific public clones were detected, and CD8+ TEMRA repertoires contained several. The study conceded that its TCR sequencing and HLA analysis involved relatively few individuals.

Reverse transcription of 0.5 to 1 ug RNA was performed with random hexamers. Multiplex immunoSEQ PCR targeted 54 Vbeta and 13 Jbeta TCR beta segments. MiXCR, run by TCRdb on the immunoSEQ multiplex PCR reads, gives a single entry per CDR3 protein. The sample yields 75,000 to 100,000 distinct CDR3 sequences, 94% seen once. This CDR3 contains 15 residues. The count of this clonotype is one. The antigen remains undetermined. The origin of this receptor is a human donor with Susac syndrome. V and J are TRBV21-1 and TRBJ1-6; the D call in the table, TRBD1, was not verified against the DNA. TRBV21-1 is a pseudogene segment. The source material was CD8+ T cells from PBMCs. The CDR3 reads CASSTDSPYNSPLHF. The CDR3 nucleotides are TGTGCCAGCAGCACTGACAGTCCTTATAATTCACCCCTCCACTTT.